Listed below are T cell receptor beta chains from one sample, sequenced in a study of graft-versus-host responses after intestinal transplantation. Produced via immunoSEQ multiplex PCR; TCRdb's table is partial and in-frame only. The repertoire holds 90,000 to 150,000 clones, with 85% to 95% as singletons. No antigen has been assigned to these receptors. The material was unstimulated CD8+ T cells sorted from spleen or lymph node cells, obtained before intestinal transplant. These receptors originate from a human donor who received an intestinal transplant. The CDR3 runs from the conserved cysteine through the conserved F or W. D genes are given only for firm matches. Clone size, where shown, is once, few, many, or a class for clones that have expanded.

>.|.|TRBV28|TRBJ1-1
CASSFTGNTEAFF
TGTGCCAGCAGTTTTACCGGGAACACTGAAGCTTTCTTT
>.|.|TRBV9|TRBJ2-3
CASSPQGYSTDTQYF
TGTGCCAGCAGCCCACAGGGCTATAGCACAGATACGCAGTATTTT
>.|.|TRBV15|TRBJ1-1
CATSRDVGRNTEAFF
TGTGCCACCAGCAGAGATGTAGGCAGGAACACTGAAGCTTTCTTT
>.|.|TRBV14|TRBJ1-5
CASSHRDKNSNQPQHF
TGTGCCAGCAGCCACCGGGACAAGAATAGCAATCAGCCCCAGCATTTT
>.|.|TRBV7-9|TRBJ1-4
CASRPQTGTYEKLFF
TGTGCCAGCAGGCCTCAGACAGGAACTTATGAAAAACTGTTTTTT
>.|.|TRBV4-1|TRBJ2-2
CASSQDWAGELFF
TGCGCCAGCAGCCAAGATTGGGCCGGGGAGCTGTTTTTT
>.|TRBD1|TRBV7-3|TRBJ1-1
CASSLGQGVVTEAFF
TGTGCCAGCAGCTTAGGACAGGGGGTCGTCACTGAAGCTTTCTTT
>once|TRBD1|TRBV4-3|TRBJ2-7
CASSQDDRGLYEQYF
TGCGCCAGCAGCCAAGATGACAGGGGCCTCTACGAGCAGTACTTC
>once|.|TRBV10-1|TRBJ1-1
CASRGSTPEAFF
TGCGCCAGCAGGGGTTCTACCCCTGAAGCTTTCTTT
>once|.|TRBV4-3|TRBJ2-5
CASSQEEQGYETQYF
TGCGCCAGCAGCCAAGAGGAACAGGGATACGAGACCCAGTACTTC
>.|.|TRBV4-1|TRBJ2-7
CASSQGLNYEQYF
TGCGCCAGCAGCCAAGGGCTAAACTACGAGCAGTACTTC
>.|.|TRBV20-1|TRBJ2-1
CSARLDNEQFF
TGCAGTGCTAGGCTTGACAATGAGCAGTTCTTC
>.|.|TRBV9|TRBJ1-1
CASSVAGGHMNTEAFF
TGTGCCAGCAGCGTAGCGGGTGGACACATGAACACTGAAGCTTTCTTT
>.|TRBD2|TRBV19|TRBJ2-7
CASSMMSSGDYEQYF
TGTGCCAGTAGTATGATGTCTAGCGGGGACTACGAGCAGTACTTC
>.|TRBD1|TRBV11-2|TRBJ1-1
CASSPTGTEAFF
TGTGCCAGCAGTCCGACAGGGACTGAAGCTTTCTTT
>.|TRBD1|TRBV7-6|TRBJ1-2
CASSLADRGGYTF
TGTGCCAGCAGCTTAGCGGACAGGGGGGGCTACACCTTC
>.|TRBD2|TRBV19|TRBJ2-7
CASSIDLRGGEQYF
TGTGCCAGTAGTATAGACCTCCGGGGGGGCGAGCAGTACTTC
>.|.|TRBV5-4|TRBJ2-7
CASSSDGLGEQYF
TGTGCCAGCAGCTCGGACGGACTGGGCGAGCAGTACTTC
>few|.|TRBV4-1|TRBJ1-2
CASSQAQVNGYTF
TGCGCCAGCAGCCAAGCCCAGGTTAATGGCTACACCTTC
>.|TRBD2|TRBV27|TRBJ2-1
CASSSPTSGPYNEQFF
TGTGCCAGCAGTTCCCCAACTAGCGGGCCTTACAATGAGCAGTTCTTC
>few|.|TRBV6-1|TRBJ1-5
CASSEWREINQPQHF
TGTGCCAGCAGTGAATGGAGGGAGATCAATCAGCCCCAGCATTTT
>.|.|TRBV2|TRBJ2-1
CASSWTESYNEQFF
TGTGCCAGCAGCTGGACAGAAAGCTACAATGAGCAGTTCTTC
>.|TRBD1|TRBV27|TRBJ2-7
CASSLSGQITYEQYF
TGTGCCAGCAGTTTGTCGGGACAGATAACCTACGAGCAGTACTTC
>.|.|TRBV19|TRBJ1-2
CASSMGQGHGYTF
TGTGCCAGTAGTATGGGCCAGGGCCATGGCTACACCTTC
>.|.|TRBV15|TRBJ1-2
CATSGLGYGYTF
TGTGCCACCTCGGGTCTTGGCTATGGCTACACCTTC
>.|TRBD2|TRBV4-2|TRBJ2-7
CASSLGSGGRYEQYF
TGTGCCAGCAGCCTTGGTAGCGGGGGACGCTACGAGCAGTACTTC
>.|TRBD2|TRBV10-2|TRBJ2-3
CASSEGTSGSGADTQYF
TGCGCCAGCAGTGAGGGGACTAGCGGGAGTGGCGCAGATACGCAGTATTTT